This entry concerns a single T cell receptor (beta chain). Its antigen remains unidentified. This record belongs to a study of graft-versus-host responses after intestinal transplantation. Here immunoSEQ multiplex PCR was the method, and the copy in TCRdb shows in-frame clones only, minus some. The sample contains tens of thousands of clones, more than 70% of which appear only once. Study-wide results and caveats: The study found high graft-versus-host to host-versus-graft clonal ratios in allografts of patients with graft-donor T cell macrochimerism.

The sequence came from a human donor who received an intestinal transplant. Sequenced material: unstimulated CD8+ T cells sorted from spleen or lymph node cells, taken before intestinal transplant.

CDR3 nucleotide sequence: TGTGCCAGCAGTCACATAGCGGGAGGGCCATGGGAGCAGTTCTTC. Encoded protein: CASSHIAGGPWEQFF. The chain carries TRBV27 and TRBJ2-1, with TRBD2 matching over 11 bases. This CDR3 has 15 residues. Germline V gives CDR1 MNHEY, CDR2 SMNVEV (reference sequence). The V gene end was trimmed by 5 bases and the J gene end by 10 bases; junction bases not matched to a gene: 10.